This T cell receptor beta chain stems from a study of blood T cell repertoires in COVID-19. Study details: Material from acute and convalescent COVID-19 was sourced from the United States, Italy and Spain. The analysed material was cDNA or gDNA that came from T cells, B-cell-depleted T cells, or PBMCs.

This clone was counted a few times. CDR1 and CDR2 from the germline V gene are SGHAT and FQNNGV. This CDR3 spans 15 amino acids. Trimming pared 6 bases from V and 5 bases from J, leaving 20 bases between. Using immunoSEQ multiplex PCR, the repertoire was profiled, and TCRdb retains in-frame clones only, with some absent. Of 72,000 or so clones listed, approximately 86% are singletons. The J gene is TRBJ2-7, the V gene TRBV11-2; the D is unclear. This sequence originates from an elderly man with active COVID-19. Sequenced material: peripheral blood. CDR3 amino acids: CASSRVPTTLNEQYF. CDR3 DNA sequence: TGTGCCAGCAGTCGAGTACCCACCACGCTCAACGAGCAGTACTTC.